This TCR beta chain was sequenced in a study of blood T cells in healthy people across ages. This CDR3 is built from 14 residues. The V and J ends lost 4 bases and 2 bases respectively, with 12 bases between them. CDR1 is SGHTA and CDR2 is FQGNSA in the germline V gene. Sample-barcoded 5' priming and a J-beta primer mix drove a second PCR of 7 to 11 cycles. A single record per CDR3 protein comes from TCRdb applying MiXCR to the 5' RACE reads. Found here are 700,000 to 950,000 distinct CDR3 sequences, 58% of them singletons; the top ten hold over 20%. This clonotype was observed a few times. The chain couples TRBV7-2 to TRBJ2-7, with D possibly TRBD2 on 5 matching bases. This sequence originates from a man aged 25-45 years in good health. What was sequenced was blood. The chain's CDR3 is CASSSTGSTYEQYF. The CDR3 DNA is TGTGCCAGCAGCTCAACTGGGAGCACCTACGAGCAGTACTTC.